The 24 T cell receptor beta chains reported below all come from one sample, sequenced in a study of blood T cell repertoires in COVID-19. The method was immunoSEQ multiplex PCR; TCRdb's version includes in-frame clones alone and lacks a portion of them. The data hold fewer than 150,000 clones, with more than 70% observed a single time. The sequenced material came from peripheral blood. These receptors came from a human donor in a cohort sampled during active COVID-19.

The chain links TRBV7-2 to TRBJ2-5; D is possibly TRBD2 (6 bases). Germline CDR1 SGHTA, CDR2 FQGNSA. The CDR3 contains 13 residues. Trimming took off 9 bases at V and 0 bases at J, with 11 bases between the two ends. CDR3 in DNA: TGTGCCAGTGGTGGAGGGAACCAAGAGACCCAGTACTTC. Amino acid sequence: CASGGGNQETQYF.

This clone has ten or more counts. J is TRBJ1-4 and V is TRBV12-3 or TRBV12-4; no firm D call. The V and J ends lost 2 bases and 8 bases respectively, with 6 bases between them. This CDR3 has 12 residues. The CDR3 region is CASSLKEEKLFF. The CDR3 nucleotides read TGTGCCAGCAGTTTAAAGGAGGAAAAACTGTTTTTT.

This chain links TRBV5-4 with TRBJ2-1, with 9 bases matching TRBD2. This CDR3 is 16 amino acids long. V was clipped by 7 bases and J by 6 bases; unmatched bases: 14. CDR1 is SGHNT and CDR2 is YYREEE in the germline V gene (reference sequence). The CDR3 sequence is CASRTGTSSPPNEQFF. The CDR3 bases are TGTGCCAGCCGAACCGGGACTAGCTCACCCCCCAATGAGCAGTTCTTC.

This chain joins TRBV5-1 and TRBJ2-1, with TRBD2 matching over 8 bases. Trimming cost V 2 bases and J 6 bases; bases outside gene matches: 7. The CDR3 spans 15 residues. The germline V gene has CDR1 SGHRS and CDR2 YFSETQ. The CDR3 here is CASSFVRGGSNEQFF. The CDR3 DNA is TGCGCCAGCAGCTTCGTACGGGGGGGCTCCAATGAGCAGTTCTTC.

Concerning this clone: Other DNA sequences from this sample encode an identical CDR3 as well. The genes are TRBV30 and TRBJ1-5, with D possibly TRBD1 on 5 matching bases. CDR3 length equals 14 residues. The V gene lost 3 bases and the J gene lost 3 bases, with 12 bases spanning the gap. Germline V CDR1 and CDR2: GTSNPN, SVGIG (reference sequence). The CDR3 spells CAWSPTGVNQPQHF. The CDR3 DNA follows: TGTGCCTGGAGCCCAACAGGAGTCAATCAGCCCCAGCATTTT.

The CDR3 sequence: CASSFPRDSGNTIYF. In nucleotides, the CDR3 is TGCGCCAGCAGCTTTCCCAGGGACTCTGGAAACACCATATATTTT. The chain carries TRBV5-1 and TRBJ1-3; a weak D match, TRBD1 (5 bases). This CDR3 spans 15 amino acids. Looked up from germline, CDR1 is SGHRS and CDR2 is YFSETQ. Between the trimmed V and J ends, which lost 2 bases and 0 bases, there was a span of 9 bases.

The rearrangement uses TRBV29-1 and TRBJ1-2; possibly TRBD1 for D (5 bases). Germline V gives CDR1 SQVTM, CDR2 ANQGSEA. With 6 bases removed from V and 7 bases from J, the gap between germline ends came to 18 bases. The CDR3 has 13 amino acids. CDR3 nucleotides: TGCAGCGTACCCCCCCAGGGACTGGGTGGCTACACCTTC. The encoded protein is CSVPPQGLGGYTF.

V usage is TRBV7-2 and J usage is TRBJ1-1, with D perhaps matching TRBD1 (5 bases). Germline CDR1 reads SGHTA; CDR2 reads FQGNSA. V was cut by 3 bases and J by 0 bases, with 11 bases left in between. This CDR3 has 15 residues. The CDR3 region has the DNA TGTGCCAGCAGCTTGGAGGGGACTCTGAACACTGAAGCTTTCTTT. It codes for CASSLEGTLNTEAFF.

In this sample, this clone turned up once. The rearrangement uses TRBV7-9 and TRBJ1-4; 8 nucleotides match TRBD1. Looked up from germline, CDR1 is SEHNR and CDR2 is FQNEAQ (reference sequence). The trim removed 6 bases at V and 7 bases at J, leaving 7 bases unmatched. The CDR3 runs to 14 residues. The CDR3 here is CASSHRGLGEKLFF. The CDR3 nucleotides are TGTGCCAGCAGTCACAGGGGGTTAGGTGAAAAACTGTTTTTT.

The chain recombines TRBV4-3 with TRBJ1-1; D is undetermined. CDR3 length: 15 residues. V lost 0 bases and J lost 4, with 12 bases in between. Germline V gene sequence: CDR1 LGHNA, CDR2 YSLEER. CDR3 DNA: TGCGCCAGCAGCCAAGATGAGGCGGCGGGCACTGAAGCTTTCTTT. Residues: CASSQDEAAGTEAFF.

This chain connects TRBV18 to TRBJ2-2; 7 nucleotides line up with TRBD1. V trimming: 3 bases; J trimming: 4 bases; junction bases outside the gene matches: 11. The CDR3 covers 17 residues. Looked up from germline, CDR1 is KGHSH and CDR2 is LQKENI. The CDR3 is CASSPGTGTELTGELFF. DNA of the CDR3: TGTGCCAGCTCACCTGGAACCGGGACAGAGCTCACCGGGGAGCTGTTTTTT.

The V and J genes are TRBV2 and TRBJ2-5, with 7 positions matching TRBD2. CDR3 length: 12 amino acids. The J segment lost 4 bases and the V segment lost 9 bases, leaving 5 bases of the junction unmatched. Germline CDR1 SNHLY, CDR2 FYNNEI. The CDR3 here is CASHPGGETQYF. In DNA, the CDR3 is TGTGCCAGTCACCCGGGGGGAGAGACCCAGTACTTC.

The chain links TRBV15 to TRBJ1-2; D remains unclear. The CDR3 length is 15 residues. Germline V CDR1 and CDR2: LNHNV, YYDKDF (reference sequence). V lost 5 bases and J 3 bases, leaving 16 bases between the germline ends. DNA for the CDR3: TGTGCCACCAGCTTCACCCGAGGAGTCGACTATGGCTACACCTTC. Protein: CATSFTRGVDYGYTF. Based on the CDR3 plus reference TRBV15 and TRBJ1-2, the full variable domain is DAMVIQNPRYQVTQFGKPVTLSCSQTLNHNVMYWYQQKSSQAPKLLFHYYDKDFNNEADTPDNFQSRRPNTSFCFLDIRSPGLGDTAMYLCATSFTRGVDYGYTFGSGTRLTVV.

This chain links TRBV7-8 with TRBJ1-1; 7 bases are a match to TRBD1. Looked up from germline, CDR1 is SGHVS and CDR2 is FQNEAQ. This CDR3 spans 12 amino acids. With 5 bases clipped from V and 9 bases from J, the junction kept 6 bases outside the gene matches. CDR3 protein: CASSRGTAQAFF. For the CDR3, the DNA is TGTGCCAGCAGCCGAGGGACAGCTCAAGCTTTCTTT.

The rearrangement links TRBV6-5 to TRBJ2-1, with 11 bases identical to TRBD2. The CDR3 runs 15 residues. Trimming cost V 6 bases and J 9 bases; bases outside gene matches: 10. The germline gives CDR1 MNHEY, CDR2 SVGAGI. This CDR3 is CASRLAGVPGGEQFF. CDR3 bases: TGTGCCAGCAGACTAGCGGGAGTTCCGGGTGGTGAGCAGTTCTTC.

The J gene is TRBJ2-5, the V gene TRBV5-1, with D possibly TRBD2 on 6 matching bases. The CDR3 extends over 15 amino acids. The germline V and J ends were trimmed by 0 bases and 5 bases, with 14 bases remaining between them. Germline V gives CDR1 SGHRS, CDR2 YFSETQ. CDR3 sequence reads: CASSLVTGVLETQYF. In nucleotides, the CDR3 is TGCGCCAGCAGCTTGGTTACGGGGGTACTTGAGACCCAGTACTTC.

The V and J genes are TRBV10-3 and TRBJ2-3, with D possibly TRBD2 on 6 matching bases. CDR1 ENHRY and CDR2 SYGVKD come from the germline V gene. There are 15 residues in the CDR3. Trimming removed 7 bases from V and 0 bases from J, with 14 bases in between. The CDR3 loop reads CAIKRDSSSTDTQYF. CDR3 in DNA: TGTGCCATCAAAAGGGACTCCTCTAGCACAGATACGCAGTATTTT.

This chain links TRBV6-2 or TRBV6-3 with TRBJ2-2; a possible D gene is TRBD1 (6 bases). The ends were cut back, 0 bases at V and 6 bases at J, with 11 bases in the middle. The V gene's germline CDR1 is MNHEY and CDR2 SVGEGT. The CDR3 covers 15 residues. The CDR3 DNA follows: TGTGCCAGCAGTTACTCCGGCAGGGGCTCCGGGGAGCTGTTTTTT. It codes for CASSYSGRGSGELFF.

The CDR3 coding sequence is TGTGCCAGCCAGTGGAGGCTAGCGGGGTACAATGAGCAGTTCTTC. This codes for CASQWRLAGYNEQFF. V usage is TRBV5-5 and J usage is TRBJ2-1; the match to TRBD2 covers 9 bases. The CDR3 runs to 15 residues. In germline, CDR1 is SGHKS, CDR2 YYEKEE (reference sequence). V was clipped by 7 bases and J by 4 bases; unmatched bases: 9. Supplemented by reference TRBV5-5 and TRBJ2-1, the full variable domain reads DAGVTQSPTHLIKTRGQQVTLRCSPISGHKSVSWYQQVLGQGPQFIFQYYEKEERGRGNFPDRFSARQFPNYSSELNVNALLLGDSALYLCASQWRLAGYNEQFFGPGTRLTVL.

V is TRBV28 and J is TRBJ1-4; a possible D gene is TRBD1 (6 bases). The CDR3 covers 16 residues. V shed 6 bases and J shed 8 bases, with 22 bases lying between them. The V gene's germline CDR1 is MDHEN and CDR2 SYDVKM. CDR3: CASSQIGDRLSEKLFF. DNA for the CDR3: TGTGCCAGCAGCCAAATTGGAGACAGGTTAAGCGAAAAACTGTTTTTT.

The gene calls are TRBV15 and TRBJ1-2; D is unclear. V shed 6 bases and J shed 0 bases, with 14 bases lying between them. The CDR3 is 15 residues long. Germline V gene data show CDR1 as LNHNV and CDR2 as YYDKDF (reference sequence). The CDR3 nucleotides read TGTGCCACCAGTAAAAGAGCCCGCTCTAACTATGGCTACACCTTC. It translates to CATSKRARSNYGYTF.

The CDR3 DNA reads TGTGCCAGCAGGGACAGAATCAACTATGGCTACACCTTC. This sequence encodes CASRDRINYGYTF. The chain uses TRBV2 and TRBJ1-2; a weak D match, TRBD1 (6 bases). This CDR3 spans 13 amino acids. CDR1 and CDR2 from the germline V gene are SNHLY and FYNNEI. Trimming left V 6 bases short and J 2 bases short, with 10 bases between.

The chain has TRBV5-5 and TRBJ1-1; D is ambiguous. The CDR3 is 15 residues long. Per the germline V gene, CDR1 is SGHKS and CDR2 is YYEKEE (reference sequence). V was shortened by 3 bases and J by 3 bases, with 15 bases between the two germline ends. DNA of the CDR3: TGTGCCAGCAGCTCCATTACGATCGGGGACACTGAAGCTTTCTTT. Residues: CASSSITIGDTEAFF.

This clone appeared a few times. The CDR3: CATGTSARTDTQYF. The DNA of the CDR3 is TGTGCCACCGGGACTAGCGCCCGCACAGATACGCAGTATTTT. The rearrangement links TRBV19 to TRBJ2-3; 10 bases align to TRBD2. This CDR3 region has 14 residues. CDR1 is LNHDA, CDR2 SQIVND, per germline (reference sequence). V lost 10 bases to trimming and J lost 1 base; unmatched junction nucleotides: 5.